A single sample is the source of the 29 T cell receptor beta chains below, sequenced in a study of CD8 T cells in ankylosing spondylitis. TCRdb called the 5' RACE reads again in MiXCR, with one record for every CDR3 protein. In the table there are 380,000 or so distinct CDR3 sequences, about 20% of which are singletons. Material: blood, either unsorted or a sorted T cell fraction (not recorded which). These TCRs come from a male donor with ankylosing spondylitis or in good health (not recorded which).

This clonotype was counted between two and nine times. The CDR3 here is CASSGGVVTEAFF. DNA for the CDR3: TGTGCCAGCAGCGGGGGGGTGGTAACTGAAGCTTTCTTT. This sequence joins TRBV7-8 and TRBJ1-1; tentatively, D is TRBD1 (5 bases). The V end was cut by 5 bases, the J end by 5 bases, with 12 bases between. The CDR3 length is 13 residues. Germline values: CDR1 SGHVS, CDR2 FQNEAQ.

J is TRBJ2-3 and V is TRBV4-1, with D perhaps TRBD1 or TRBD2 (5 bases each). The CDR3 sequence is 13 residues long. Germline loops: CDR1 MGHRA, CDR2 YSYEKL. Trimming left V 6 bases short and J 3 bases short, with 10 bases between. The CDR3 spells CASRGTETDTQYF. CDR3 bases: TGCGCCAGCAGGGGGACGGAAACAGATACGCAGTATTTT.

This chain uses TRBV27 with TRBJ2-3; D possibly corresponds to TRBD2 (6 bases). CDR3 size: 16 residues. The V and J ends lost 5 bases and 1 base respectively, with 16 bases between them. Germline V gene lookup returns CDR1 MNHEY and CDR2 SMNVEV (reference sequence). The CDR3 DNA follows: TGTGCCAGCAGTCTCAGACTAGAGCGGCGCACAGATACGCAGTATTTT. Its translation: CASSLRLERRTDTQYF.

This clonotype showed up just once. V gene TRBV4-1 combines with J gene TRBJ2-1; TRBD2 aligns across 7 bases. The CDR3 is made up of 18 amino acids. The V gene end was trimmed by 1 base and the J gene end by 0 bases; junction bases not matched to a gene: 9. CDR1 is MGHRA and CDR2 is YSYEKL in the germline V gene. Here the CDR3 DNA reads TGCGCCAGCAGCCAAGGACCTAGACTAGCAAGCTCCTACAATGAGCAGTTCTTC. Translating gives CASSQGPRLASSYNEQFF.

This clonotype occurred many times. The chain uses TRBV7-8 and TRBJ2-7; D is unresolved. The CDR3 consists of 11 residues. V lost 1 base and J lost 3, with 1 base in between. CDR1 is SGHVS and CDR2 is FQNEAQ in the germline V gene. The CDR3 nucleotides read TGTGCCAGCAGCTTAGTCTACGAGCAGTACTTC. Translation gives CASSLVYEQYF.

The V and J genes are TRBV7-8 and TRBJ2-3; a possible D gene is TRBD2 (6 bases). Germline CDR1 is SGHVS and CDR2 is FQNEAQ. V was cut by 5 bases and J by 2 bases, with 23 bases left in between. The CDR3 length is 18 residues. In nucleotides, the CDR3 is TGTGCCAGCAGCCGCCTATCGGGACTCCGCGCGGACACAGATACGCAGTATTTT. This gives the protein CASSRLSGLRADTDTQYF. Full variable domain (missing parts from reference TRBV7-8 and TRBJ2-3): GAGVSQSPRYKVAKRGQDVALRCDPISGHVSLFWYQQALGQGPEFLTYFQNEAQLDKSGLPSDRFFAERPEGSVSTLKIQRTQQEDSAVYLCASSRLSGLRADTDTQYFGPGTRLTVL.

The CDR3 nucleotides read TGTGCCAGTAGTACCTGGACAGATACTAACTATGGCTACACCTTC. Translation gives CASSTWTDTNYGYTF. V and J are TRBV19 and TRBJ1-2; tentatively, D is TRBD1 (6 bases). V lost 4 bases and J lost 0, with 12 bases in between. This CDR3 has 15 residues. Germline values: CDR1 LNHDA, CDR2 SQIVND (reference sequence).

In this sample, this clonotype turned up many times. The chain links TRBV12-3 or TRBV12-4 to TRBJ2-1; the match to TRBD2 covers 11 bases. V trimming: 5 bases; J trimming: 7 bases; junction bases outside the gene matches: 13. This CDR3 contains 17 residues. CDR3 bases: TGTGCCAGCAGTCCCCGGGTAGCGGGGGGGCGTATTAATGAGCAGTTCTTC. Its protein product is CASSPRVAGGRINEQFF.

This chain joins TRBV2 and TRBJ2-5; D is possibly TRBD1 or TRBD2 (6 bases each). Trimming took 5 bases from V and 9 from J, leaving 13 bases between them. Germline values: CDR1 SNHLY, CDR2 FYNNEI. The CDR3 consists of 12 residues. The chain's CDR3 is CASSKRGRAQYF. The CDR3 region has the DNA TGTGCCAGCAGTAAACGGGGGCGGGCCCAGTACTTC.

The gene calls are TRBV10-3 and TRBJ2-3; 16 bases line up with TRBD2. V dropped 2 bases and J dropped 5; count of bases not matched to a gene: 4. The CDR3 totals 17 residues. Per the germline V gene, CDR1 is ENHRY and CDR2 is SYGVKD. The CDR3 loop is CAISEAGLAGGRDTQYF. The DNA for the CDR3 is TGTGCCATCAGTGAGGCGGGACTAGCGGGGGGGCGAGATACGCAGTATTTT.

This clonotype has more than one count but fewer than ten. The chain combines TRBV12-3 or TRBV12-4 with TRBJ2-3, with 8 bases identical to TRBD2. The CDR3 runs 15 residues. Trimming at V came to 6 bases and at J to 0 bases, leaving 5 bases not matched to a gene. Here the CDR3 DNA reads TGTGCCAGCAGACTAGCGGCCACTAGCACAGATACGCAGTATTTT. It codes for CASRLAATSTDTQYF.

This chain joins TRBV29-1 and TRBJ2-3; D possibly corresponds to TRBD1 (5 bases). Between the trimmed V and J ends, which lost 4 bases and 0 bases, there was a span of 11 bases. CDR3 length equals 14 residues. Germline loops: CDR1 SQVTM, CDR2 ANQGSEA. CDR3 sequence reads: CSVADQGSTDTQYF. Here the CDR3 DNA reads TGCAGCGTTGCTGACCAGGGTAGCACAGATACGCAGTATTTT.

In this sample, this clonotype turned up a few times. This chain connects TRBV5-1 to TRBJ2-3, with D possibly TRBD1 on 5 matching bases. The CDR3 covers 17 residues. Between the trimmed V and J ends, which lost 0 bases and 2 bases, there was a span of 16 bases. The germline V gene encodes CDR1 SGHRS and CDR2 YFSETQ. The CDR3 here is CASSLVGVMDVTDTQYF. In DNA, the CDR3 is TGCGCCAGCAGCTTGGTAGGGGTTATGGATGTCACAGATACGCAGTATTTT. The whole variable domain, filled in from reference TRBV5-1 and TRBJ2-3, reads KAGVTQTPRYLIKTRGQQVTLSCSPISGHRSVSWYQQTPGQGLQFLFEYFSETQRNKGNFPGRFSGRQFSNSRSEMNVSTLELGDSALYLCASSLVGVMDVTDTQYFGPGTRLTVL.

The CDR3 region has the DNA TGTGCCACCAGTGATTTGGCAGGGGGAACCTACAATGAGCAGTTCTTC. It specifies CATSDLAGGTYNEQFF. The chain uses TRBV24-1 and TRBJ2-1, with 7 bases matching TRBD1. This CDR3 contains 16 residues. Unmatched junction bases numbered 3, after V lost 0 bases and J lost 2 bases. Germline CDR1 is KGHDR and CDR2 is SFDVKD.

This clonotype turned up a few times. The rearrangement uses TRBV12-3 or TRBV12-4 and TRBJ2-2, with 9 bases fitting TRBD1. V was pared by 6 bases and J by 6 bases, with 8 bases of the junction left unmatched. CDR3 size: 15 residues. CDR3 in amino acids: CASSGGTGFAGELFF. The CDR3 coding sequence is TGTGCCAGCAGCGGGGGGACAGGGTTTGCCGGGGAGCTGTTTTTT.

This chain connects TRBV28 to TRBJ2-5; possibly TRBD2 for D (5 bases). In germline, CDR1 is MDHEN, CDR2 SYDVKM. The V and J ends lost 8 bases and 3 bases respectively, with 16 bases between them. CDR3 length equals 14 residues. The CDR3 region has the DNA TGTGCCAGCCCCTCGGAGGTCCTGAAAGAGACCCAGTACTTC. Translation gives CASPSEVLKETQYF.

This clonotype was detected only a few times. The rearrangement links TRBV12-3 or TRBV12-4 to TRBJ1-5, with D hard to call. Trimming shortened V by 5 bases and J by 4 bases, and 15 bases separated the two germline ends. The CDR3 is made up of 15 amino acids. Here the CDR3 reads CASSLDLHGNQPQHF. CDR3 nucleotide sequence: TGTGCCAGCAGTCTGGACCTTCATGGGAATCAGCCCCAGCATTTT.

V gene TRBV6-2 or TRBV6-3 combines with J gene TRBJ2-3; no reliable D call. Looked up from germline, CDR1 is MNHEY and CDR2 is SVGEGT. The length of the CDR3 is 13 residues. V dropped 0 bases and J dropped 7 bases, with 8 bases sitting between them. The DNA of the CDR3 is TGTGCCAGCAGTTACTCCTGGGGAAATACGCAGTATTTT. Protein product: CASSYSWGNTQYF.

This clonotype was observed many times. The chain recombines TRBV9 with TRBJ2-6; the match to TRBD1 covers 8 bases. Germline V gene lookup returns CDR1 SGDLS and CDR2 YYNGEE. The CDR3 consists of 18 residues. V shed 2 bases and J 0 bases; nucleotides not matched to a gene: 7. DNA for the CDR3: TGTGCCAGCAGCGTTGGACAGGGCGATAACTCTGGGGCCAACGTCCTGACTTTC. As protein: CASSVGQGDNSGANVLTF.

The chain recombines TRBV25-1 with TRBJ2-3; D not certain. Germline lookup yields CDR1 MGHDK and CDR2 SYGVNS. This CDR3 is 16 amino acids long. The ends were cut back, 2 bases at V and 2 bases at J, with 14 bases in the middle. The DNA of the CDR3 is TGTGCCAGCAGTGAAAGATCACTTTCTAACACAGATACGCAGTATTTT. The encoded protein is CASSERSLSNTDTQYF.

The DNA for the CDR3 is TGTGCCAGCAGTTTAGTGGGGCTAGCGGGTTTTTACGAGCAGTACTTC. Its protein is CASSLVGLAGFYEQYF. This chain uses TRBV27 with TRBJ2-7; 8 positions match TRBD2. The CDR3 contains 16 residues. The trim removed 2 bases at V and 4 bases at J, leaving 10 bases unmatched. Germline lookup yields CDR1 MNHEY and CDR2 SMNVEV (reference sequence).

The chain combines TRBV25-1 with TRBJ2-7; TRBD2 matches 7 bases. V was clipped by 2 bases and J by 1 base; unmatched bases: 8. There are 16 residues in the CDR3. Germline V CDR1 and CDR2: MGHDK, SYGVNS. The CDR3 region has the DNA TGTGCCAGCAGTGAAAGTACTCCGGGGGGATCCTACGAGCAGTACTTC. This encodes CASSESTPGGSYEQYF.

This clonotype was seen only a few times. The chain links TRBV5-1 to TRBJ1-2; TRBD1 agrees at 7 bases. The germline V gene has CDR1 SGHRS and CDR2 YFSETQ. Trimming cost V 4 bases and J 5 bases; bases outside gene matches: 5. CDR3 length equals 13 residues. The CDR3 DNA reads TGCGCCAGCAGCGGTGACAGGGAGTATGGCTACACCTTC. Translation: CASSGDREYGYTF.

This sequence joins TRBV20-1 and TRBJ2-4, with TRBD1 matching over 8 bases. V lost 3 bases and J lost 7; bases outside the gene matches: 14. Germline assignment: CDR1 DFQATT and CDR2 SNEGSKA (reference sequence). This CDR3 contains 16 residues. CDR3 protein: CSASHGRDRMGNIQYF. CDR3 nucleotide sequence: TGCAGTGCTAGCCACGGCCGGGACAGGATGGGGAACATTCAGTACTTC.

This clonotype was detected ten times or more. The chain uses TRBV9 and TRBJ1-2; 9 positions agree with TRBD1. Germline V lookup: CDR1 SGDLS, CDR2 YYNGEE. The CDR3 is made up of 14 amino acids. The V segment lost 4 bases and the J segment 12 bases; nucleotides outside the gene matches: 13. The CDR3 loop is CASSTRDRVLENTF. The CDR3 DNA reads TGTGCCAGCAGCACACGGGACAGGGTCTTGGAAAACACCTTC.

The V and J genes are TRBV11-2 and TRBJ2-7, with D hard to call. V was trimmed by 5 bases and J by 2 bases, leaving 10 bases between them. Germline assignment: CDR1 SGHAT and CDR2 FQNNGV. The CDR3 extends over 13 amino acids. The CDR3 region has the DNA TGTGCCAGCAGCCCCAGTGTCCCCTACGAGCAGTACTTC. It encodes CASSPSVPYEQYF.

This chain uses TRBV3-1 with TRBJ2-7; 7 nucleotides match TRBD2. With 0 bases clipped from V and 5 bases from J, the junction kept 7 bases outside the gene matches. This CDR3 has 15 residues. The germline V gene encodes CDR1 LGHDT and CDR2 YNNKEL (reference sequence). This chain's CDR3 is CASSQDWEGLHEQYF. The CDR3 DNA reads as TGTGCCAGCAGCCAAGACTGGGAGGGACTCCACGAGCAGTACTTC.

This clonotype was recorded only once. No DNA is shown, since the ends of the CDR3 on it are uncertain; the CDR3 is the one TCRdb lists. The V gene is TRBV29-1, the J gene TRBJ2-3; whether TRBD2, the table's D call, matches the DNA was not checked. The germline V gene encodes CDR1 SQVTM and CDR2 ANQGSEA. 16 amino acids form the CDR3, both terminal residues included. CDR3 sequence: CSVGGGTSGEGDTQYF.

The rearrangement links TRBV7-3 to TRBJ2-3; 13 positions agree with TRBD2. Germline V gives CDR1 SGHTA, CDR2 FQGTGA. J lost 7 bases, V lost 5 bases, and 9 bases had no gene match. This CDR3 contains 16 residues. Here the CDR3 DNA reads TGTGCCAGCAGCCCGGGACTAGCGGGGCCTGATCATACGCAGTATTTT. This translates into CASSPGLAGPDHTQYF.